This is a list of T cell receptor beta chains from one sample in a study of high-grade serous ovarian cancer treatment subgroups. Generated by immunoSEQ multiplex PCR, the TCRdb table keeps only in-frame clones and is missing some. The profile shows 4,500 or so clones, 75% to 85% of them singletons. Material: tumor tissue. The receptors here all came from a human donor with high-grade serous ovarian cancer. The CDR3 runs from the conserved cysteine through the conserved F or W. Fields, in order: J gene, D gene, CDR3 length, V gene, clone size, CDR3 protein, CDR3 DNA. A D gene is named only where the DNA matches it firmly. Clone size is not always given. Where it is, it says once, few, many or a class for expanded clones.

J gene: TRBJ2-1
D gene: TRBD2
CDR3 length: 15
V gene: TRBV6-5
clone size: NA
CDR3 protein: CASSTGTSGNNEQFF
CDR3 DNA: TGTGCCAGCAGTACTGGGACTAGCGGAAACAATGAGCAGTTCTTC

J gene: TRBJ2-3
D gene: NA
CDR3 length: 12
V gene: TRBV28
clone size: NA
CDR3 protein: CATELTADTQYF
CDR3 DNA: TGTGCCACCGAACTGACGGCAGATACGCAGTATTTT

J gene: TRBJ2-7
D gene: NA
CDR3 length: 14
V gene: TRBV7-2
clone size: NA
CDR3 protein: CASSSRRNSYEQYF
CDR3 DNA: TGTGCCAGCAGCTCCCGACGGAATTCCTACGAGCAGTACTTC

J gene: TRBJ1-2
D gene: TRBD1
CDR3 length: 12
V gene: TRBV2
clone size: NA
CDR3 protein: CASRWDRGGYTF
CDR3 DNA: TGTGCCAGCAGATGGGACAGGGGAGGCTACACCTTC

J gene: TRBJ2-3
D gene: NA
CDR3 length: 12
V gene: TRBV5-1
clone size: NA
CDR3 protein: CASSLIADTQYF
CDR3 DNA: TGCGCCAGCAGCTTGATCGCAGATACGCAGTATTTT

J gene: TRBJ1-5
D gene: NA
CDR3 length: 15
V gene: TRBV30
clone size: once
CDR3 protein: CAWSEGTGTSQPQHF
CDR3 DNA: TGTGCCTGGAGTGAAGGTACCGGGACATCTCAGCCCCAGCATTTT

J gene: TRBJ1-1
D gene: NA
CDR3 length: 15
V gene: TRBV15
clone size: NA
CDR3 protein: CATSRDQGLGTEAFF
CDR3 DNA: TGTGCCACCAGCAGAGACCAGGGATTAGGGACTGAAGCTTTCTTT

J gene: TRBJ2-5
D gene: NA
CDR3 length: 14
V gene: TRBV5-4
clone size: once
CDR3 protein: CASSRLSGGETQYF
CDR3 DNA: TGTGCCAGCAGCCGCCTGAGTGGGGGAGAGACCCAGTACTTC

J gene: TRBJ1-4
D gene: NA
CDR3 length: 15
V gene: TRBV7-2
clone size: NA
CDR3 protein: CASSLALLGDEKLFF
CDR3 DNA: TGTGCCAGCAGCTTAGCTCTCCTAGGGGATGAAAAACTGTTTTTT

J gene: TRBJ2-1
D gene: NA
CDR3 length: 12
V gene: TRBV13
clone size: once
CDR3 protein: CASSLVGGSPFF
CDR3 DNA: TGTGCCAGCAGCTTAGTTGGGGGCTCCCCGTTCTTC

J gene: TRBJ2-2
D gene: TRBD2
CDR3 length: 17
V gene: TRBV9
clone size: NA
CDR3 protein: CASSVLAGEPYTGELFF
CDR3 DNA: TGTGCCAGCAGCGTACTAGCGGGGGAACCCTACACCGGGGAGCTGTTTTTT

J gene: TRBJ1-6
D gene: NA
CDR3 length: 16
V gene: TRBV10-3
clone size: few
CDR3 protein: CAISAGTAGGNSPLHF
CDR3 DNA: TGTGCCATCAGTGCGGGGACCGCTGGAGGAAATTCACCCCTCCACTTT

J gene: TRBJ1-6
D gene: NA
CDR3 length: 15
V gene: TRBV9
clone size: NA
CDR3 protein: CASHGGDGDNSPLHF
CDR3 DNA: TGTGCCAGCCACGGCGGGGACGGGGATAATTCACCCCTCCACTTT

J gene: TRBJ2-1
D gene: TRBD2
CDR3 length: 17
V gene: TRBV19
clone size: NA
CDR3 protein: CASSIVGLAGTYNEQFF
CDR3 DNA: TGTGCCAGTAGTATAGTGGGACTAGCGGGGACATACAATGAGCAGTTCTTC

J gene: TRBJ2-4
D gene: NA
CDR3 length: 16
V gene: TRBV2
clone size: NA
CDR3 protein: CASSEEPGNAKNIQYF
CDR3 DNA: TGTGCCAGCAGTGAAGAGCCAGGGAACGCCAAAAACATTCAGTACTTC

J gene: TRBJ1-6
D gene: NA
CDR3 length: 12
V gene: TRBV2
clone size: NA
CDR3 protein: CASRRDNSPLHF
CDR3 DNA: TGTGCCAGCAGACGAGATAATTCACCCCTCCACTTT

J gene: TRBJ1-4
D gene: NA
CDR3 length: 13
V gene: TRBV10-3
clone size: NA
CDR3 protein: CAISESYTEKLFF
CDR3 DNA: TGTGCCATCAGTGAGTCCTACACCGAAAAACTGTTTTTT

J gene: TRBJ1-2
D gene: NA
CDR3 length: 14
V gene: TRBV19
clone size: NA
CDR3 protein: CASMVTHRGYGYTF
CDR3 DNA: TGTGCCAGTATGGTCACCCATCGGGGCTATGGCTACACCTTC

J gene: TRBJ1-1
D gene: NA
CDR3 length: 12
V gene: TRBV30
clone size: few
CDR3 protein: CAWSRRGTEAFF
CDR3 DNA: TGTGCCTGGAGCCGGAGGGGGACTGAAGCTTTCTTT

J gene: TRBJ2-2
D gene: NA
CDR3 length: 14
V gene: TRBV7-3
clone size: NA
CDR3 protein: CASSLSLNTGELFF
CDR3 DNA: TGTGCCAGCAGCTTGAGTTTAAACACCGGGGAGCTGTTTTTT

J gene: TRBJ1-4
D gene: NA
CDR3 length: 14
V gene: TRBV30
clone size: NA
CDR3 protein: CAWKGVLVGEKLFF
CDR3 DNA: TGTGCCTGGAAAGGGGTCCTGGTCGGGGAAAAACTGTTTTTT

J gene: TRBJ1-2
D gene: NA
CDR3 length: 14
V gene: TRBV5-1
clone size: NA
CDR3 protein: CASRPAVGSYGYTF
CDR3 DNA: TGCGCCAGCAGGCCCGCTGTAGGGTCCTATGGCTACACCTTC

J gene: TRBJ2-4
D gene: NA
CDR3 length: 15
V gene: TRBV28
clone size: NA
CDR3 protein: CASSLTELAGDIQYF
CDR3 DNA: TGTGCCAGCAGTCTCACGGAACTAGCCGGGGACATTCAGTACTTC

J gene: TRBJ2-2
D gene: NA
CDR3 length: 13
V gene: TRBV19
clone size: NA
CDR3 protein: CASSRATRGELFF
CDR3 DNA: TGTGCCAGTAGTCGGGCCACTCGAGGGGAGCTGTTTTTT

J gene: TRBJ1-1
D gene: NA
CDR3 length: 12
V gene: TRBV5-6
clone size: NA
CDR3 protein: CASSLGFGGSSF
CDR3 DNA: TGTGCCAGCAGCTTGGGGTTCGGGGGATCGAGCTTT

J gene: TRBJ2-7
D gene: NA
CDR3 length: 14
V gene: TRBV5-1
clone size: NA
CDR3 protein: CASSSGTDSYEQYF
CDR3 DNA: TGCGCCAGCAGCTCCGGGACGGACTCCTACGAGCAGTACTTC

J gene: TRBJ2-1
D gene: TRBD2
CDR3 length: 15
V gene: TRBV28
clone size: NA
CDR3 protein: CASSASGEPYNEQFF
CDR3 DNA: TGTGCCAGCAGTGCAAGCGGGGAGCCCTACAATGAGCAGTTCTTC

J gene: TRBJ2-7
D gene: TRBD2
CDR3 length: 14
V gene: TRBV5-5
clone size: NA
CDR3 protein: CASSSGGGAPEQYF
CDR3 DNA: TGTGCCAGCAGCTCCGGCGGGGGGGCGCCCGAGCAGTACTTC

J gene: TRBJ1-6
D gene: TRBD1
CDR3 length: 13
V gene: TRBV5-1
clone size: NA
CDR3 protein: CASSYRGNSPLHF
CDR3 DNA: TGCGCCAGCAGCTACAGGGGGAATTCACCCCTCCACTTT

J gene: TRBJ2-7
D gene: TRBD1
CDR3 length: 13
V gene: TRBV2
clone size: few
CDR3 protein: CARQGQATYEQYF
CDR3 DNA: TGTGCCCGACAGGGACAGGCCACCTACGAGCAGTACTTC

J gene: TRBJ2-1
D gene: TRBD2
CDR3 length: 14
V gene: TRBV6-4
clone size: NA
CDR3 protein: CASAPGGASNEQFF
CDR3 DNA: TGTGCCAGCGCCCCGGGGGGTGCTAGCAATGAGCAGTTCTTC

J gene: TRBJ2-2
D gene: NA
CDR3 length: 15
V gene: TRBV7-2
clone size: NA
CDR3 protein: CASSLWTEFTGELFF
CDR3 DNA: TGTGCCAGCAGCCTCTGGACCGAATTCACCGGGGAGCTGTTTTTT

J gene: TRBJ1-3
D gene: NA
CDR3 length: 12
V gene: TRBV11-3
clone size: few
CDR3 protein: CASSQSGDTIYF
CDR3 DNA: TGTGCCAGCAGCCAATCGGGGGACACCATATATTTT

J gene: TRBJ2-3
D gene: NA
CDR3 length: 15
V gene: TRBV9
clone size: few
CDR3 protein: CASSALLGPGDTQYF
CDR3 DNA: TGTGCCAGCAGCGCCTTACTAGGGCCGGGGGATACGCAGTATTTT

J gene: TRBJ1-3
D gene: NA
CDR3 length: 13
V gene: TRBV11-3
clone size: few
CDR3 protein: CASSPTNGNTIYF
CDR3 DNA: TGTGCCAGCAGCCCAACCAATGGAAACACCATATATTTT

J gene: TRBJ2-7
D gene: NA
CDR3 length: 13
V gene: TRBV19
clone size: NA
CDR3 protein: CASSRDLFYEQYF
CDR3 DNA: TGTGCCAGTAGCCGGGACTTGTTCTACGAGCAGTACTTC